One sample yielded the 7 T cell receptor beta chains listed below, sequenced in a study of T-cell memory formation after mild COVID-19. TCRdb redid the calling of the 5' RACE reads with MiXCR, one entry per CDR3 protein. The sample has 250,000 to 350,000 distinct CDR3 sequences, roughly 15% seen once. Sequenced material: PBMCs or a T cell subset sorted from them (not recorded which). The source is a man between 18 and 29 years old who had mild COVID-19 (a few samples of this study predate the infection). Cell type and time point are not known.

This clonotype was observed a handful of times. This chain uses TRBV28 with TRBJ2-7, with D possibly being TRBD1 or TRBD2 (6 bases each). Germline V gives CDR1 MDHEN, CDR2 SYDVKM. Trimming left V 5 bases short and J 4 bases short, with 12 bases between. The CDR3 totals 13 residues. CDR3 loop: CASSTGGSYEQYV. The CDR3 bases are TGTGCCAGCAGTACCGGGGGCTCTTACGAGCAGTACGTC.

This clonotype was counted at least ten times. Mismatch with germline at one junction end may stem from a read error. In nucleotides, the CDR3 is TGTGCCAGCAGTTTAGACAGCTATGGCTACACCTTC. Its translation is CASSLDSYGYTF. J is TRBJ1-2 and V is TRBV7-9, with D perhaps matching TRBD1 (5 bases). This CDR3 has 12 residues. Per germline, CDR1 SEHNR and CDR2 FQNEAQ (reference sequence).

This clonotype was detected a few times. The genes are TRBV7-6 and TRBJ2-3; 7 nucleotides agree with TRBD1. Germline CDR1 SGHVS, CDR2 FNYEAQ. The CDR3 is 17 amino acids. V lost 4 bases to trimming and J lost 1 base; unmatched junction nucleotides: 11. CDR3 bases: TGTGCCAGCAGCTCAAGAACAGGGGCCCAAGGCACAGATACGCAGTATTTT. Protein: CASSSRTGAQGTDTQYF.

The genes are TRBV5-1 and TRBJ2-5; the match to TRBD1 covers 7 bases. CDR3 length: 14 amino acids. Germline V gene data show CDR1 as SGHRS and CDR2 as YFSETQ. V gave up 5 bases and J gave up 2 bases; unmatched junction bases: 6. CDR3 in amino acids: CASRDRGLQETQYF. CDR3 DNA sequence: TGCGCCAGCAGAGATAGGGGGCTACAAGAGACCCAGTACTTC.

This clonotype showed up just a few times. The chain employs TRBV5-1 and TRBJ2-3, with 7 bases that match TRBD2. The CDR3 sequence is 15 residues long. CDR1 and CDR2 (germline): SGHRS, YFSETQ. V shed 4 bases, J shed 0 bases, and the junction held 5 bases outside the gene matches. This chain's CDR3 is CASSQAGYSTDTQYF. DNA for the CDR3: TGCGCCAGCAGCCAAGCGGGGTATAGCACAGATACGCAGTATTTT.

This rearrangement joins TRBV7-9 to TRBJ2-7; 9 positions match TRBD1. V was clipped by 6 bases and J by 4 bases; unmatched bases: 7. The CDR3 length is 14 residues. Per germline, CDR1 SEHNR and CDR2 FQNEAQ (reference sequence). The CDR3: CASRKQGALYEQYF. As DNA, the CDR3 is TGTGCCAGCAGGAAACAGGGGGCGCTTTACGAGCAGTACTTC.

This clonotype was seen repeatedly, ten times or more. The V gene is TRBV2, the J gene TRBJ2-7; the D gene could be TRBD1 or TRBD2 (7 bases each). V was trimmed by 6 bases and J by 0 bases, leaving 15 bases between them. Germline loops: CDR1 SNHLY, CDR2 FYNNEI. The CDR3 is made up of 15 amino acids. The CDR3 DNA follows: TGTGCCAGCAGGGGGGAGGGGACAGCCTCCTACGAGCAGTACTTC. This translates into CASRGEGTASYEQYF.